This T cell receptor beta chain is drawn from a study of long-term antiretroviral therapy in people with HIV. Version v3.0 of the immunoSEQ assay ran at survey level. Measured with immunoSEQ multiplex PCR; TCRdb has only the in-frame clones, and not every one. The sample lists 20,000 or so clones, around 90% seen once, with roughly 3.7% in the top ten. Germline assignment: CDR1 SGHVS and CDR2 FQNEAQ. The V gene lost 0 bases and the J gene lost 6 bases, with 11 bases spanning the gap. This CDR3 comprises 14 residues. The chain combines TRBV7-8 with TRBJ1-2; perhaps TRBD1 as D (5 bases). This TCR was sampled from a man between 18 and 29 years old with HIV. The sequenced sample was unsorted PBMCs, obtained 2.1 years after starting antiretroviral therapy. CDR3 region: CASSLARGEDGYTF. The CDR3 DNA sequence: TGTGCCAGCAGCTTAGCGCGGGGGGAAGATGGCTACACCTTC.